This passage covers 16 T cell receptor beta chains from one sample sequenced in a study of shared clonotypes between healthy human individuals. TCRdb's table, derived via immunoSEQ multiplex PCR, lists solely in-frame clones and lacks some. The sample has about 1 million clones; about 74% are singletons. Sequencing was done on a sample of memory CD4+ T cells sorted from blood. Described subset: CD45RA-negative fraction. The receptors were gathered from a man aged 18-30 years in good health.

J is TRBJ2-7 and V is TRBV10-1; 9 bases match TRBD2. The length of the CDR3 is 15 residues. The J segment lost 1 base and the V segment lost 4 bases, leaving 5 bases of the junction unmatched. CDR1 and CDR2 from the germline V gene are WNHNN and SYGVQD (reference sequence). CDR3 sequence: CASSGISGGSYEQYF. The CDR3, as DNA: TGCGCCAGCAGTGGAATCAGCGGGGGGTCCTACGAGCAGTACTTC.

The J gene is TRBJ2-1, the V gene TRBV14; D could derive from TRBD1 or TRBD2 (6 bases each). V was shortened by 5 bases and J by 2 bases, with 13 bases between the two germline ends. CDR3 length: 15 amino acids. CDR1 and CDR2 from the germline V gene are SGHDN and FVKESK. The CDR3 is CASSSRRGAYNEQFF. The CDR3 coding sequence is TGTGCCAGCAGCTCAAGAAGGGGGGCCTACAATGAGCAGTTCTTC.

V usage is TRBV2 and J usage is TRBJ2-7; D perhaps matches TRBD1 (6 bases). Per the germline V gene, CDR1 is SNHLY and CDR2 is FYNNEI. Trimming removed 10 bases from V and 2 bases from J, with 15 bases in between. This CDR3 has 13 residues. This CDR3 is CANSQGSTYEQYF. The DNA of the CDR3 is TGTGCCAACTCTCAGGGGAGTACCTACGAGCAGTACTTC.

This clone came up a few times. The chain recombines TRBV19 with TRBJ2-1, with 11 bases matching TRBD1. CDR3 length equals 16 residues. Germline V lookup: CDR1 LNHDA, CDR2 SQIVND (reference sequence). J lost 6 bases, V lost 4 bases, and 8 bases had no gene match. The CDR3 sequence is CASSTISGTGGNEQFF. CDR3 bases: TGTGCCAGTAGTACGATCTCCGGGACAGGGGGCAATGAGCAGTTCTTC.

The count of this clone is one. CDR3 in amino acids: CASSPPAGGPDEQYF. The CDR3 coding sequence is TGTGCCAGCAGTCCCCCAGCGGGAGGGCCGGACGAGCAGTACTTC. The V gene is TRBV6-5, the J gene TRBJ2-7, with TRBD2 identical over 10 bases. The CDR3 is 15 residues long. Germline V lookup: CDR1 MNHEY, CDR2 SVGAGI. V shed 5 bases and J 5 bases; nucleotides not matched to a gene: 9.

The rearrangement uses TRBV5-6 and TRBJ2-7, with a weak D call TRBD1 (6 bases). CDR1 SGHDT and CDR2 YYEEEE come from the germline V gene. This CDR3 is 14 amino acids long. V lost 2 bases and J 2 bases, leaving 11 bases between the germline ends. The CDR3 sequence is CASSFGQNPYEQYF. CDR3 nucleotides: TGTGCCAGCAGCTTCGGACAGAACCCCTACGAGCAGTACTTC.

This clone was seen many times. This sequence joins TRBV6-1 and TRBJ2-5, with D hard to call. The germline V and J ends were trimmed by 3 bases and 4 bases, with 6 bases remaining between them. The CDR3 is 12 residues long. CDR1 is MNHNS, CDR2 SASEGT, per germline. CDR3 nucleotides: TGTGCCAGCAGTGACGTGGTAGAGACCCAGTACTTC. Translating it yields CASSDVVETQYF.

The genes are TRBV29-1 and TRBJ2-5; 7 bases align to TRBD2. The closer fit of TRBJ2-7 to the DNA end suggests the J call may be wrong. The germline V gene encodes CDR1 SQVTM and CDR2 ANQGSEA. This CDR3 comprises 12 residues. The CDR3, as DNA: TGCAGCGGTGCTAGCGGCACCTACGAGCAGTACTTC. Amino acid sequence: CSGASGTYEQYF.

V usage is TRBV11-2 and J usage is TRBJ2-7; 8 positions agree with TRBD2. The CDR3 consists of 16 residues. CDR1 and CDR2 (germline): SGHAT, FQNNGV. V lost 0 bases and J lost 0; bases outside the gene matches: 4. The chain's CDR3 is CASSLDTSGSSYEQYF. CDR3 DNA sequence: TGTGCCAGCAGCTTAGATACTAGCGGAAGCTCCTACGAGCAGTACTTC.

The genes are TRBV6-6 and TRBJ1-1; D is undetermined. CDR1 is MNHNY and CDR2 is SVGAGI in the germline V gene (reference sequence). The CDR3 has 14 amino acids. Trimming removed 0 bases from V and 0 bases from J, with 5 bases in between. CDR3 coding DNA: TGTGCCAGCAGTTACTCGAAGATGAACACTGAAGCTTTCTTT. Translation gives CASSYSKMNTEAFF.

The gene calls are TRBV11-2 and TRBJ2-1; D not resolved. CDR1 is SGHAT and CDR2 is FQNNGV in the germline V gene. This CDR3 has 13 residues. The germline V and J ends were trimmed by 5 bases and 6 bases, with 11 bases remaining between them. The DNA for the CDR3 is TGTGCCAGCAGCACTACCAGTAGCAATGAGCAGTTCTTC. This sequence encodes CASSTTSSNEQFF.

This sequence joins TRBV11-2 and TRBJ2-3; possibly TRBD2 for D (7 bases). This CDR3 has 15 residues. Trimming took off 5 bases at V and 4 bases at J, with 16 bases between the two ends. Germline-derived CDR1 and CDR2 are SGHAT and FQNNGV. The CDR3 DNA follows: TGTGCCAGCAGCCCTCGGGGGGCCAGACCAGATACGCAGTATTTT. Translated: CASSPRGARPDTQYF.

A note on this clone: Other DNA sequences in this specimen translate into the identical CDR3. The DNA of the CDR3 is TGTGCCAGTAGTACAAGACAGATCCAAGAGACCCAGTACTTC. Residues: CASSTRQIQETQYF. The chain has TRBV19 and TRBJ2-5; tentatively, D is TRBD1 (5 bases). The CDR3 is 14 residues long. The V end was cut by 4 bases, the J end by 1 base, with 10 bases between. Germline V gene sequence: CDR1 LNHDA, CDR2 SQIVND (reference sequence).

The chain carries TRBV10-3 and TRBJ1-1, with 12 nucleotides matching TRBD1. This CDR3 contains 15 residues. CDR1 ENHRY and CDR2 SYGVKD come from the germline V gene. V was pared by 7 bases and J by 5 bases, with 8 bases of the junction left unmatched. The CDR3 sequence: CAINRDRGQGTEAFF. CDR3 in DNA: TGTGCCATCAACCGGGACAGGGGGCAAGGTACTGAAGCTTTCTTT.

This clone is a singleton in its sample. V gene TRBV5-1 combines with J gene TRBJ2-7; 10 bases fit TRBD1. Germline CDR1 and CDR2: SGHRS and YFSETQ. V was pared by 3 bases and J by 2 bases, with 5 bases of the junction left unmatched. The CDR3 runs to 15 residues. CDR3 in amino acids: CASSSTGTGAYEQYF. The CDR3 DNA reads TGCGCCAGCAGCTCAACCGGGACAGGGGCCTACGAGCAGTACTTC.

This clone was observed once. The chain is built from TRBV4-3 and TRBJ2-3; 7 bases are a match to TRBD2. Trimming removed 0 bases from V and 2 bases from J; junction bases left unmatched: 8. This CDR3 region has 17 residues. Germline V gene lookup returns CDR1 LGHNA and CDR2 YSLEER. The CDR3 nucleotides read TGCGCCAGCAGCCAAGAAGGTACAGCGGGAAACACAGATACGCAGTATTTT. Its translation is CASSQEGTAGNTDTQYF.